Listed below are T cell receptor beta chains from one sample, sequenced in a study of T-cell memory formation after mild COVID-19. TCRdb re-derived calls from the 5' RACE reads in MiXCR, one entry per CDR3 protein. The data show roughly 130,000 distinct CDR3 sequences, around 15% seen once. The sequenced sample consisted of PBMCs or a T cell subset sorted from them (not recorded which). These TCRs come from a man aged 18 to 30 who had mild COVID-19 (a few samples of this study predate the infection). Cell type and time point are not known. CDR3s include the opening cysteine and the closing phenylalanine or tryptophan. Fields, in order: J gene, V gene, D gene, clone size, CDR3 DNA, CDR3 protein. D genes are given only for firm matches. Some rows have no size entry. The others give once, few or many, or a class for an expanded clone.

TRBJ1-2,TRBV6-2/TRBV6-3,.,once,TGTGCCAGCAGTTATGGACAGACTAACTATGGCTACACCTTC,CASSYGQTNYGYTF
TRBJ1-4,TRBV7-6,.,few,TGTGCCAGCAGCTTAGGGGGGCTCTATCTTAATGAAAAACTGTTTTTT,CASSLGGLYLNEKLFF
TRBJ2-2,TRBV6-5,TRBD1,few,TGTGCCAGCAGTTTCGGGACAGGGCGGACCGGGGAGCTGTTTTTT,CASSFGTGRTGELFF
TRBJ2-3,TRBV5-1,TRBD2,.,TGCGCCAGCGGGACTAGCGGCACAGATACGCAGTATTTT,CASGTSGTDTQYF
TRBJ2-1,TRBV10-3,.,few,TGTGCCATCAGTGGTTCCGGTGGCGCCTTAGAGCAGTTCTTC,CAISGSGGALEQFF
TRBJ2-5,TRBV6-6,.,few,TGTGCCAGCAGAAGAGACAGACAGCACCCAAAAGAGACCCAGTACTTC,CASRRDRQHPKETQYF
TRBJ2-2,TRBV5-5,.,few,TGTGCCAGCAGCTTGGTGGGGCAGAGTAACACCGGGGAGCTGTTTTTT,CASSLVGQSNTGELFF
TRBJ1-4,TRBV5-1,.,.,TGCGCCAGCAGCTCCGACAGTGACAATGAAAAACTGTTTTTT,CASSSDSDNEKLFF
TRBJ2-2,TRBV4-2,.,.,TGTGCCAGCAGCCAAGATCAGACCTACACCGGGGAGCTGTTTTTT,CASSQDQTYTGELFF
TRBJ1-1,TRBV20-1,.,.,TGCAGTGCTAGGGGGGGGCTGGGCACTGAAGCTTTCTTT,CSARGGLGTEAFF
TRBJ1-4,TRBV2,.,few,TGTGCCAGCAGGAGGGAGGTGATGGTTGAAAAACTGTTTTTT,CASRREVMVEKLFF
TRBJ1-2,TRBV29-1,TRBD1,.,TGCAGCGGGCGCGACAGGGGGTGGACCTTC,CSGRDRGWTF
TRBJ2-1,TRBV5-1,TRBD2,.,TGCGCCAGCAGCCCAACTAGCGGGGTTATTAACTACAATGAGCAGTTCTTC,CASSPTSGVINYNEQFF
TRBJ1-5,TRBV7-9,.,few,TGTGCCAGCAGCTTGAACGTTCAGCCCCAGCATTTT,CASSLNVQPQHF
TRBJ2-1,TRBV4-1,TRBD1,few,TGCGCCAGCAGCCAAGTAGGACAGGGGCGCAATGAGCAGTTCTTC,CASSQVGQGRNEQFF
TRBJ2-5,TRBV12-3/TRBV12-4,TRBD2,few,TGTGCCAGCAGCTATACTAGCGGGTTGAACTTC,CASSYTSGLNF
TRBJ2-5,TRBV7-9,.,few,TGTGCCAGCAGCATGGGTAAAGGTGCAGGCGGCCAAGAGACCCAGTACTTC,CASSMGKGAGGQETQYF
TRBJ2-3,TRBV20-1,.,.,TGCAGTGCTAGAGTGTCCCAGGGCACAGATACGCAGTATTTT,CSARVSQGTDTQYF
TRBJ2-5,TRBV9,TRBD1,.,TGTGCCAGCAGCGAAACCCCAGCCGGACAGGGAAAAGAGACCCAGTACTTC,CASSETPAGQGKETQYF
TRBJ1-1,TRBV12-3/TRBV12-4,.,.,TGTGCCAGCACCTTTCAGGGGATGAACACTGAAGCTTTCTTT,CASTFQGMNTEAFF
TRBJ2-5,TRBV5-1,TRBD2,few,TGCGCCAGCAGCGCTAGCGGGGGAAAACAAGAGACCCAGTACTTC,CASSASGGKQETQYF
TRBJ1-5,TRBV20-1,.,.,TGCAGTGGTCAAGGGCCAATAGGCAATCAGCCCCAGCATTTT,CSGQGPIGNQPQHF